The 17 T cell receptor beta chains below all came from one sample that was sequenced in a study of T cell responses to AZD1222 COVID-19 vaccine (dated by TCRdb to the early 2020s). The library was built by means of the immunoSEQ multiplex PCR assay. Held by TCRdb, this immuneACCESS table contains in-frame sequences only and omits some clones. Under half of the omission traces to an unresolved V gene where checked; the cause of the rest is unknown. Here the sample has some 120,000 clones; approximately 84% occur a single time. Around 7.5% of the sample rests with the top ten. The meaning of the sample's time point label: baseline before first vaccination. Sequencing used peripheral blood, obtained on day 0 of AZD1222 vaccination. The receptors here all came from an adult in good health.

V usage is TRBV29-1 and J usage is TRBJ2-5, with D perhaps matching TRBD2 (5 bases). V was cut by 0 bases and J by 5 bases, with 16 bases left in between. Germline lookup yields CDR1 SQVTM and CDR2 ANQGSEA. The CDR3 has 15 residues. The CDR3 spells CSVEEIFEGGETQYF. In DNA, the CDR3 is TGCAGCGTTGAAGAAATTTTCGAGGGTGGCGAGACCCAGTACTTC.

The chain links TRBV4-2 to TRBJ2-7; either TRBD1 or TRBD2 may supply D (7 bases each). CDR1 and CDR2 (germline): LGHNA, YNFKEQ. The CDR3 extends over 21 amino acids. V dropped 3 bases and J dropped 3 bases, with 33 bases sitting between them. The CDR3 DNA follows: TGTGCCAGCAGCCACAACCTAAGGGACTACCCGGACAGGACAATGGGCTACGAGCAGTACTTC. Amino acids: CASSHNLRDYPDRTMGYEQYF.

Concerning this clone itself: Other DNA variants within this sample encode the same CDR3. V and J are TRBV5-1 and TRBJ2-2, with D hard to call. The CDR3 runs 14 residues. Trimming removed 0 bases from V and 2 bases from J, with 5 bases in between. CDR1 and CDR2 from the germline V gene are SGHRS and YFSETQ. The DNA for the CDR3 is TGCGCCAGCAGCTTGGATACCAACACCGGGGAGCTGTTTTTT. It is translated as CASSLDTNTGELFF.

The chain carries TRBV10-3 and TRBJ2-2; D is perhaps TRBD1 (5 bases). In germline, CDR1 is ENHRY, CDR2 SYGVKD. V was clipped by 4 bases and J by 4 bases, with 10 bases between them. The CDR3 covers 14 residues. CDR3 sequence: CAISGQGVTGELFF. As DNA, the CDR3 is TGTGCCATCAGTGGGCAGGGCGTCACCGGGGAGCTGTTTTTT.

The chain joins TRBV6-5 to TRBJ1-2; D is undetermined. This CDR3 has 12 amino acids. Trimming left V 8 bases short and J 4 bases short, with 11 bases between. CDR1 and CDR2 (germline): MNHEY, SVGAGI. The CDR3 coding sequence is TGTGCCAGCCTGTGGGAGAGCTATGGCTACACCTTC. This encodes CASLWESYGYTF.

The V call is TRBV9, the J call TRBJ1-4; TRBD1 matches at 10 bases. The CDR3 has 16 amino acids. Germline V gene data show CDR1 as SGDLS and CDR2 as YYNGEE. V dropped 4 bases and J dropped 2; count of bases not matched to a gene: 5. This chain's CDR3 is CASSPGTGVTNEKLFF. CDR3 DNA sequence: TGTGCCAGCAGCCCGGGGACAGGGGTGACTAATGAAAAACTGTTTTTT.

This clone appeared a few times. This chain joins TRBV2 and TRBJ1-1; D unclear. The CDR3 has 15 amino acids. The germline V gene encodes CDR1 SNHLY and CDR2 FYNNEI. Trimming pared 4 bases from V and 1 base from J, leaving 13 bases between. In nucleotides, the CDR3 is TGTGCCAGCAGTGTTAGGGAGGCACAGAACACTGAAGCTTTCTTT. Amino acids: CASSVREAQNTEAFF.

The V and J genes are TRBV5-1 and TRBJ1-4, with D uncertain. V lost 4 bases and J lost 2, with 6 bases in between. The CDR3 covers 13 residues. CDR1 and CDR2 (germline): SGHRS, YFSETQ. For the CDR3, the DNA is TGCGCCAGCAGCAGGGTTACTAATGAAAAACTGTTTTTT. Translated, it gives CASSRVTNEKLFF.

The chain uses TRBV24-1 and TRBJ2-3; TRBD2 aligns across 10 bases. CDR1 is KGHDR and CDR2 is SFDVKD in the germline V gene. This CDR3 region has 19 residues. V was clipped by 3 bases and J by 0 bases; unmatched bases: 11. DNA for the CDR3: TGTGCCACCAGTGATACCCTCGGGACTAGCGCGACTAGCACAGATACGCAGTATTTT. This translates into CATSDTLGTSATSTDTQYF.

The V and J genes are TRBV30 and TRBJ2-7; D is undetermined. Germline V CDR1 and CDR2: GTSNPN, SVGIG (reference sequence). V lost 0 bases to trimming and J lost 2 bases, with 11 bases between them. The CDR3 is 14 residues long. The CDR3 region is CAWSVKGSPYEQYF. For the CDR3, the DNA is TGTGCCTGGAGTGTCAAGGGTTCGCCCTACGAGCAGTACTTC.

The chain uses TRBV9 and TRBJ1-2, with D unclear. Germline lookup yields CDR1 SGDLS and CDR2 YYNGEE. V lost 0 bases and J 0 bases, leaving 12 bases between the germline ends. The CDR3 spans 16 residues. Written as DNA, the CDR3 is TGTGCCAGCAGCGTAGGGGGAAGCCGCTCTAACTATGGCTACACCTTC. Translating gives CASSVGGSRSNYGYTF.

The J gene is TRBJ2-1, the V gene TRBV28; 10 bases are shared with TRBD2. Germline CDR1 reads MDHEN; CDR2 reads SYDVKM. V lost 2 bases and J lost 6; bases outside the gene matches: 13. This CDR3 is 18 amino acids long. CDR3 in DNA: TGTGCCAGCAGTTTAAGGCGACTAGCGGGTTCTAGCGGCAATGAGCAGTTCTTC. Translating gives CASSLRRLAGSSGNEQFF.

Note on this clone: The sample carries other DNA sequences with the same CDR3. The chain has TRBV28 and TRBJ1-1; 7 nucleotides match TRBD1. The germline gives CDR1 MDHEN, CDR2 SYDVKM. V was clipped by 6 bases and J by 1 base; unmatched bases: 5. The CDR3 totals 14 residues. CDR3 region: CASRWTGGNTEAFF. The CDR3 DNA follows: TGTGCCAGCAGATGGACAGGTGGGAACACTGAAGCTTTCTTT.

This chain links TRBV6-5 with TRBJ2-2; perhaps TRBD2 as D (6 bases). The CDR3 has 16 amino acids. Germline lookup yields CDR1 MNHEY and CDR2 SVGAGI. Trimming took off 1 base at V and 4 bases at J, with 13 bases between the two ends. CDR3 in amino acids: CASSYLIAASTGELFF. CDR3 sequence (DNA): TGTGCCAGCAGTTACTTGATAGCGGCAAGCACCGGGGAGCTGTTTTTT.

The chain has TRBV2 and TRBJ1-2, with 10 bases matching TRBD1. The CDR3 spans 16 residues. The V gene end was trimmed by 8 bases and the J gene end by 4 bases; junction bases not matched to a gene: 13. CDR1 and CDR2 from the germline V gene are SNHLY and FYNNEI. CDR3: CASEGTGAPNTYGYTF. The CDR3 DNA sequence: TGTGCCAGCGAGGGGACAGGGGCCCCTAATACCTATGGCTACACCTTC.

CDR3 protein: CASGLVLNGRAWTGELFF. The CDR3 nucleotides read TGTGCTAGTGGTTTGGTACTGAACGGGAGGGCCTGGACCGGGGAGCTGTTTTTT. The V gene is TRBV12-5, the J gene TRBJ2-2; 8 nucleotides align to TRBD2. Trimming took 0 bases from V and 5 from J; bases not matched to a gene: 11. CDR1 and CDR2 from the germline V gene are LGHNT and FRNRAP. CDR3 length equals 18 residues.

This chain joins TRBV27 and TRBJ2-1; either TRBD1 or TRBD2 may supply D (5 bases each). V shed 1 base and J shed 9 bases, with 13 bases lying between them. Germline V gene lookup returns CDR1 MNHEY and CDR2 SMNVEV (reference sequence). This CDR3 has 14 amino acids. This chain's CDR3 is CASSLWSRGGEQFF. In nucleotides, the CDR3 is TGTGCCAGCAGTTTATGGTCGAGGGGTGGTGAGCAGTTCTTC.